This T cell receptor (beta chain) is drawn from a study of cytomegalovirus exposure and HLA in healthy donors. The PCR had 60 Vbeta and 13 Jbeta primers. The table came from immunoSEQ multiplex PCR; TCRdb's copy has only in-frame clones and leaves some out. Altogether 140,000 to 150,000 clones are present, more than 60% being singletons, with the ten largest covering roughly an eighth. With 6 bases clipped from V and 4 bases from J, the junction kept 8 bases outside the gene matches. The germline V gene has CDR1 KGHSH and CDR2 LQKENI. The length of the CDR3 is 15 residues. A word on this clone: Antigen unknown.

Study-level findings and limits: When analyzed later, a missense DCLRE1C variant was found to be linked to TCR beta V- and J-gene trimming.

The chain is built from TRBV18 and TRBJ2-1, with 8 bases aligning to TRBD1. This sequence was found in a man between 35 and 55 years old in good health and CMV-seropositive. Material: PBMCs. The CDR3 coding sequence is TGTGCCAGCTCGTTCCCGGGACAGGCTTACAATGAGCAGTTCTTC. This encodes CASSFPGQAYNEQFF.